The rows below give T cell receptor beta chains drawn from one sample of a study of blood T cell repertoires in COVID-19. Profiling relied on immunoSEQ multiplex PCR, and the TCRdb table lists in-frame clones only, not all of them. The sample has fewer than 150,000 clones; around 78% are singletons. The sequenced sample was peripheral blood. The receptors come from a human donor in a cohort sampled during active COVID-19. CDR3s include the opening cysteine and the closing phenylalanine or tryptophan. The D gene is left open where the match is weak. Part of the rows lack a size; the others show once, few, many or a class for expanded clones.

few	TRBV4-2	.	TRBJ2-5	CASSQGGEETQYF	TGTGCCAGCAGCCAAGGGGGCGAAGAGACCCAGTACTTC
.	TRBV6-4	TRBD1	TRBJ2-2	CASSSRQGQNGELFF	TGTGCCAGCAGTTCTCGACAGGGGCAGAACGGGGAGCTGTTTTTT
.	TRBV6-5	.	TRBJ1-2	CASSYSLVGSGYTF	TGTGCCAGCAGTTATTCCCTGGTAGGGAGCGGCTACACCTTC
.	TRBV18	.	TRBJ2-3	CASSPGTDTQYF	TGTGCCAGCTCACCCGGCACAGATACGCAGTATTTT
.	TRBV10-1	TRBD1	TRBJ1-2	CASTGTGGGYGYTF	TGCGCCAGCACCGGGACAGGGGGTGGCTATGGCTACACCTTC
.	TRBV6-5	.	TRBJ1-1	CASRLTQGNTEAFF	TGTGCCAGCAGGCTTACACAGGGGAACACTGAAGCTTTCTTT
once	TRBV12-3/TRBV12-4	.	TRBJ1-1	CASSLTVNTEAFF	TGTGCCAGCAGTTTGACAGTTAACACTGAAGCTTTCTTT
.	TRBV6-5	TRBD1	TRBJ1-6	CASRQGVSYNSPLHF	TGTGCCAGCCGACAGGGGGTATCCTATAATTCACCCCTCCACTTT
once	TRBV5-6	TRBD1	TRBJ1-6	CASSSRDRHSPLHF	TGTGCCAGCAGCTCCCGGGACAGACATTCACCCCTCCACTTT
.	TRBV9	TRBD1	TRBJ1-4	CASSGTPGTAEKLFF	TGTGCCAGCAGCGGAACTCCCGGGACAGCTGAAAAACTGTTTTTT
.	TRBV4-1	.	TRBJ2-1	CASSQPSNEQFF	TGCGCCAGCAGCCAACCCAGCAATGAGCAGTTCTTC
.	TRBV28	.	TRBJ1-2	CASSAGRDYGYTF	TGTGCCAGCAGTGCGGGGAGGGACTATGGCTACACCTTC
.	TRBV3-1/TRBV3-2	TRBD2	TRBJ2-2	CASSQLTLRGRQINTGELFF	TGTGCCAGCAGCCAACTTACGTTACGCGGGAGGCAGATTAACACCGGGGAGCTGTTTTTT
.	TRBV24-1	TRBD1	TRBJ1-1	CATSPRGQGMNTEAFF	TGTGCCACCAGCCCTCGGGGACAGGGGATGAACACTGAAGCTTTCTTT
.	TRBV5-1	TRBD1	TRBJ1-6	CASSLAGTGRSPLHF	TGCGCCAGCAGCTTGGCCGGGACAGGGCGATCACCCCTCCACTTT
.	TRBV4-1	TRBD2	TRBJ2-1	CASSQGRGDDNEQFF	TGCGCCAGCAGCCAAGGGCGGGGGGACGACAATGAGCAGTTCTTC
.	TRBV7-9	.	TRBJ2-7	CASSLDRWGRTRTDEQYF	TGTGCCAGCAGCTTAGATCGGTGGGGGCGTACCCGGACGGACGAGCAGTACTTC
.	TRBV5-1	.	TRBJ1-1	CASSLDGVSREAFF	TGCGCCAGCAGCTTGGACGGGGTTTCTCGTGAAGCTTTCTTT
.	TRBV10-1	TRBD2	TRBJ2-5	CASSESGGGQETQYF	TGCGCCAGCAGTGAGTCGGGGGGGGGCCAAGAGACCCAGTACTTC
few	TRBV2	.	TRBJ1-3	CASSQGLSSGNTIYF	TGTGCCAGCAGTCAAGGACTAAGCTCTGGAAACACCATATATTTT
once	TRBV7-8	TRBD1	TRBJ2-3	CASSLGTGRSPTDTQYF	TGTGCCAGCAGCTTAGGGACAGGCCGAAGCCCCACAGATACGCAGTATTTT
.	TRBV5-1	.	TRBJ2-7	CASSLGSGTYEQYF	TGCGCCAGCAGCTTGGGGTCGGGTACCTACGAGCAGTACTTC
few	TRBV18	.	TRBJ2-2	CASSLLDSNTGELFF	TGTGCCAGCTCACTGTTAGACAGTAACACCGGGGAGCTGTTTTTT
.	TRBV6-5	.	TRBJ1-1	CASSFRGNTEAFF	TGTGCCAGCAGTTTCAGGGGAAACACTGAAGCTTTCTTT
.	TRBV6-4	TRBD1	TRBJ2-5	CASSDGPGQGKETQYF	TGTGCCAGCAGTGACGGCCCGGGACAGGGTAAGGAGACCCAGTACTTC
.	TRBV5-4	.	TRBJ2-3	CASSTTDSEDTDTQYF	TGTGCCAGCAGCACGACAGACTCTGAGGACACAGATACGCAGTATTTT
.	TRBV7-8	.	TRBJ1-6	CASSSTLGYSGSPLHF	TGTGCCAGCAGCTCGACGCTCGGGTACTCCGGTTCACCCCTCCACTTT
.	TRBV24-1	.	TRBJ2-7	CATTGAEAYEQYF	TGTGCCACCACAGGAGCGGAGGCCTACGAGCAGTACTTC
.	TRBV2	.	TRBJ2-6	CASLVGAAGANVLTF	TGTGCCAGTTTGGTGGGGGCGGCCGGGGCCAACGTCCTGACTTTC
.	TRBV19	TRBD1	TRBJ1-4	CASSAPGQGNEKLFF	TGTGCCAGTAGTGCCCCGGGACAGGGTAATGAAAAACTGTTTTTT
once	TRBV28	.	TRBJ1-1	CASSLGFEAFF	TGTGCCAGCAGTCTCGGGTTCGAAGCTTTCTTT
.	TRBV13	TRBD1	TRBJ1-5	CASSLGTGGNQPQHF	TGTGCCAGCAGCTTAGGGACAGGGGGCAATCAGCCCCAGCATTTT
few	TRBV5-1	TRBD2	TRBJ2-3	CASSLAVAGGGTDTQYF	TGCGCCAGCAGCTTGGCCGTAGCGGGGGGCGGCACAGATACGCAGTATTTT
.	TRBV11-1	.	TRBJ2-2	CASSFIGGELFF	TGTGCCAGCAGCTTTATCGGTGGGGAGCTGTTTTTT
few	TRBV18	.	TRBJ1-1	CASSESPGTEAFF	TGTGCCAGCTCGGAAAGTCCGGGCACTGAAGCTTTCTTT
.	TRBV7-9	TRBD1	TRBJ2-5	CAAETGVVETQYF	TGTGCCGCCGAGACAGGGGTTGTGGAGACCCAGTACTTC
.	TRBV6-5	.	TRBJ1-1	CASSPRVWEHEAFF	TGTGCCAGCAGTCCCCGAGTCTGGGAGCATGAAGCTTTCTTT
few	TRBV19	.	TRBJ2-6	CASTPGQYSGANVLTF	TGTGCCAGTACCCCTGGCCAGTATTCTGGGGCCAACGTCCTGACTTTC
.	TRBV19	TRBD1	TRBJ1-1	CASSPRRQGGGMNTEAFF	TGTGCCAGTAGTCCTAGGAGACAGGGCGGAGGAATGAACACTGAAGCTTTCTTT
.	TRBV28	TRBD1	TRBJ1-5	CASSPSTGGNQPQHF	TGTGCCAGCAGTCCCTCGACAGGGGGCAATCAGCCCCAGCATTTT
.	TRBV7-3	.	TRBJ1-6	CASSQQGYNSPLHF	TGTGCCAGCAGCCAACAGGGATACAATTCACCCCTCCACTTT
.	TRBV30	TRBD2	TRBJ2-1	CAWSGSSGSRSYNEQFF	TGTGCCTGGAGTGGTTCTAGCGGGTCCCGCTCCTACAATGAGCAGTTCTTC
.	TRBV6-1	.	TRBJ1-2	CASSERAPTSDYTF	TGTGCCAGCAGTGAGCGGGCACCTACTAGCGACTACACCTTC